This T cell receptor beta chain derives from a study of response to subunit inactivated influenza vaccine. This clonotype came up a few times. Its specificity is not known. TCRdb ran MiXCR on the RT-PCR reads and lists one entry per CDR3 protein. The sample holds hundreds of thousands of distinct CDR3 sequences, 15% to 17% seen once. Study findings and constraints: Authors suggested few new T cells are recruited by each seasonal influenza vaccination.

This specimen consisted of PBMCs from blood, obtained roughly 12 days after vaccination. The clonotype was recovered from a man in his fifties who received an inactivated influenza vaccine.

The CDR3 reads CSVVGTVTTDTQYF. CDR3 nucleotides: TGCAGTGTGGTCGGGACAGTTACCACAGATACGCAGTATTTT. The chain recombines TRBV20-1 with TRBJ2-3; 7 bases align to TRBD1. From germline, CDR1 is DFQATT and CDR2 SNEGSKA (reference sequence). Trimming took 7 bases from V and 2 from J; bases not matched to a gene: 9. CDR3 length equals 14 residues.